The clone carrying this T cell receptor (beta chain) was counted at least ten times. Its antigen is not known. The data were obtained in a study of spatial heterogeneity in lung cancer. Study-wide context: In tumor regions, TCR transcript counts tracked strongly with a T cell module score from matched bulk RNA-seq.

Germline V lookup: CDR1 ENHRY, CDR2 SYGVKD. CDR3 size: 17 residues. The junction had 14 bases not matched to a gene; V was cut back by 9 bases and J by 3 bases. General study findings and limits: Tracking of tumor mutation counts was seen in expanded intratumoral alpha and beta TCR counts.

From the 5' RACE reads, TCRdb called clonotypes with MiXCR, one entry per CDR3 protein. The profile shows under 13,000 distinct CDR3 sequences, roughly 8% of them singletons. The sample's time point: sample taken at primary tumor resection. The source material was lung tumor tissue, sampled at surgery. V gene TRBV10-3 combines with J gene TRBJ2-6, with TRBD2 matching over 7 bases. The clonotype comes from a female donor with early-stage non-small cell lung cancer. The CDR3 region has the DNA TGTGCCATAGACCCGGGACTATCTTCCGGTGGGGCCAACGTCCTGACTTTC. Its translation: CAIDPGLSSGGANVLTF.